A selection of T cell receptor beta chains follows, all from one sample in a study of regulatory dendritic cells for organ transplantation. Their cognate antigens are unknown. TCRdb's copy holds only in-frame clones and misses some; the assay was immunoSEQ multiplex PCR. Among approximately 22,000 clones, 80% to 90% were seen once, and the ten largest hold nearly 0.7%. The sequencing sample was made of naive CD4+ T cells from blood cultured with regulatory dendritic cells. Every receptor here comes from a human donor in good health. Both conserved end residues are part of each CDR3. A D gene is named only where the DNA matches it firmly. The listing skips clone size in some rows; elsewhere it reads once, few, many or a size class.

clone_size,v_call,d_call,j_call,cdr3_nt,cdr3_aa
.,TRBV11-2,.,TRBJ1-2,TGTGCCAGCAGCTACCAACAGAACTCTAACTATGGCTACACCTTC,CASSYQQNSNYGYTF
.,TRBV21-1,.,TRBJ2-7,TGTGCCAGCAGCAAAGCGCTCAGGGGAGGCGAGCAGTACTTC,CASSKALRGGEQYF
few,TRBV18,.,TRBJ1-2,TGTGCCAGCTCAGCGGACAGTAACTATGGCTACACCTTC,CASSADSNYGYTF
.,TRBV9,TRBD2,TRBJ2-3,TGTGCCAGCAGCCCTCTAGGGTTAGCGGGGGGCGTCAGTACGCAGTATTTT,CASSPLGLAGGVSTQYF
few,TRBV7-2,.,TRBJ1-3,TGTGCCAGCAGCTTAGTTGTAGCTGGAAACACCATATATTTT,CASSLVVAGNTIYF
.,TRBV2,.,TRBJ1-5,TGTGCCAGCAGTGGGGAGAGCAATCAGCCCCAGCATTTT,CASSGESNQPQHF
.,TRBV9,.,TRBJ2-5,TGTGCCAGCAGCGTAGTGTCGGGACCGCAGGAGACCCAGTACTTC,CASSVVSGPQETQYF
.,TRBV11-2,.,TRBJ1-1,TGTGCCAGCAGCCAACGACGGATTAACACTGAAGCTTTCTTT,CASSQRRINTEAFF
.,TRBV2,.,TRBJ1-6,TGTGCCAGCAGGGACAGCCGTAATTCACCCCTCCACTTT,CASRDSRNSPLHF
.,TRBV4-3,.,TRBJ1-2,TGCGCCAGCAGCCAAGATTCCAATAACTATGGCTACACCTTC,CASSQDSNNYGYTF
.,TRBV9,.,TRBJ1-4,TGTGCCAGCAGCGTAGACCCCGGAGCTGAAAAACTGTTTTTT,CASSVDPGAEKLFF
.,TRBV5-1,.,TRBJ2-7,TGCGCCAGCAGCCCCAGCAAACTAGCAGAGGACTACGAGGAGCAGTACTTC,CASSPSKLAEDYEEQYF
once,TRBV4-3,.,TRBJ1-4,TGCGCCAGCAGCCAAGTGCTCCGGGTTGGGGGGGAAAAACTGTTTTTT,CASSQVLRVGGEKLFF
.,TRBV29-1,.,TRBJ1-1,TGCAGCGTTGATCATCCCGGCACTGAAGCTTTCTTT,CSVDHPGTEAFF
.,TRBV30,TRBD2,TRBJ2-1,TGTGCCTGGAGTGCCCGACTAGCGGGGCTCGGCTCCTACAATGAGCAGTTCTTC,CAWSARLAGLGSYNEQFF
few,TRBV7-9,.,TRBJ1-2,TGTGCCAGCAGCTTGCTCCCGGGAAGGGACTATGGCTACACCTTC,CASSLLPGRDYGYTF
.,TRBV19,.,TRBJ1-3,TGTGCCAGTAAACCGGGGACCTCTGGAAACACCATATATTTT,CASKPGTSGNTIYF
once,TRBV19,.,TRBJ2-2,TGTGCCAGTAGCGGGATTGTGTTTGGGGGGGAGCTGTTTTTT,CASSGIVFGGELFF
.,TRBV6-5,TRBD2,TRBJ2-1,TGTGCCAGCAGTTACCGGGACTACAACTACAATGAGCAGTTCTTC,CASSYRDYNYNEQFF
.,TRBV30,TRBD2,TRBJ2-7,TGTGCCTGGAGGGCGGCGGGGGCCTACGAGCAGTACTTC,CAWRAAGAYEQYF
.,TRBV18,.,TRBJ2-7,TGTGCCAGCTCACCACCGGGAGGCGAGCAGTACTTC,CASSPPGGEQYF
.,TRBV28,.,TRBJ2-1,TGTGCCAGCAGTTTCCGGCACAATGAGCAGTTCTTC,CASSFRHNEQFF
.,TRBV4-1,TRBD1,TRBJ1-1,TGCGCCAGCAGCCAGGACAGGGTGGACGCCACTGAAGCTTTCTTT,CASSQDRVDATEAFF
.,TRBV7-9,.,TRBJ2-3,TGTGCCAGCAGCTTAGGGAGTAGCACAGATACGCAGTATTTT,CASSLGSSTDTQYF
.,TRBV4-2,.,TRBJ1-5,TGTGCCAGCAGCCAACTGAGTCAGGGGAGCAATCAGCCCCAGCATTTT,CASSQLSQGSNQPQHF
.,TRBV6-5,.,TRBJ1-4,TGTGCCAGCAGTCGCACTAATGAAAAACTGTTTTTT,CASSRTNEKLFF
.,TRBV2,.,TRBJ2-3,TGTGCCAGCGTCCCTCGGGGCCAGGCGGGGCCAGATACGCAGTATTTT,CASVPRGQAGPDTQYF
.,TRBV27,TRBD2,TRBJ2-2,TGTGCCAGCAGTTTCTTTAGCGGGAGGGCCGGGTACACCGGGGAGCTGTTTTTT,CASSFFSGRAGYTGELFF
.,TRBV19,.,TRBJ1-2,TGTGCCAGTAGTCCCAACGGGGGAGAAGGAGGCTACACCTTC,CASSPNGGEGGYTF
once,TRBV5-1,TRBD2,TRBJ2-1,TGCGCCAGCAGCTTTGGGGGACTAGCGGGGAGCTCCTACAATGAGCAGTTCTTC,CASSFGGLAGSSYNEQFF
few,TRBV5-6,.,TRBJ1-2,TGTGCCAGCAGCCCAATTTACTTCGTCGAGGTAGACTATGGCTACACCTTC,CASSPIYFVEVDYGYTF
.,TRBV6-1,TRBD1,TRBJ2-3,TGTGCCAGCAGGCGGGACAGGGGCGCAGATACGCAGTATTTT,CASRRDRGADTQYF
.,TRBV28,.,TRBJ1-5,TGTGCCAGCAGTTCCCGGGACCGAGCCAATCAGCCCCAGCATTTT,CASSSRDRANQPQHF
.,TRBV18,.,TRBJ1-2,TGTGCCAGCTCATCGGAGGCGGACGGTTTCTCTACTTGGGGCTACACCTTC,CASSSEADGFSTWGYTF
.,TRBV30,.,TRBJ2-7,TGTGCCTGGAGTTCGGCGGTTGTTGGGGAGCAGTACTTC,CAWSSAVVGEQYF
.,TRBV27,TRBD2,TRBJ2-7,TGTGCCAGCAGTTCGCCGGGTGTGGCGGGGGGGGGCGAGCAGTACTTC,CASSSPGVAGGGEQYF
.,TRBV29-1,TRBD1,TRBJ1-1,TGCAGCGTTGAGGGGAGGGGACAGAGCACTGAAGCTTTCTTT,CSVEGRGQSTEAFF
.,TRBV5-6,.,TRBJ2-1,TGTGCCAGCAGCTTGTCCTACAATGAGCAGTTCTTC,CASSLSYNEQFF
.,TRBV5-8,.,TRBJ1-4,TGTGCCAGCAGCCGAGGGACGACAACTAATGAAAAACTGTTTTTT,CASSRGTTTNEKLFF
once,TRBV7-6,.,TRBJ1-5,TGTGCCAGCAGCTTGGGGCAGGGAGGGGGAATCGGTCAGCCCCAGCATTTT,CASSLGQGGGIGQPQHF
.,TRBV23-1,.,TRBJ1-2,TGCGCCAGCAGTCAGGCGGCCGGTTGGGGGGGACACTATGGCTACACCTTC,CASSQAAGWGGHYGYTF
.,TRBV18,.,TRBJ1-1,TGTGCCAGCTCACCACAGGAACCTTACACTGAAGCTTTCTTT,CASSPQEPYTEAFF
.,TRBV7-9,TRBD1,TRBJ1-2,TGTGCCAGCAGCTCCGAGGGGGGAGGGGGCGATGGCTACACCTTC,CASSSEGGGGDGYTF
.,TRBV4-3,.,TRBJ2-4,TGCGCCAGCAGCCAAGATACAAACAGGGACACGAAGGGGGACATTCAGTACTTC,CASSQDTNRDTKGDIQYF
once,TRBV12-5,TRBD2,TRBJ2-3,TGTGCTAGTGGTGAAACCAGGACTAGCGGGGTGAGCACAGATACGCAGTATTTT,CASGETRTSGVSTDTQYF
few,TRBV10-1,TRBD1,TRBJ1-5,TGCGCCAGCAGTGCAGACAGGGGTCAGCCCCAGCATTTT,CASSADRGQPQHF
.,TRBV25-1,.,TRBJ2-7,TGTGCCAGCAGTGACCGTTCCCAACAGGCCCACTACGAGCAGTACTTC,CASSDRSQQAHYEQYF
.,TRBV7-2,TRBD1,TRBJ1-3,TGTGCCAGCAGCGAGGACAGGGGAAACACCATATATTTT,CASSEDRGNTIYF
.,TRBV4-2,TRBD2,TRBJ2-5,TGTGCCAGCAGCCCAAACGAGGGACTAGCGGGGAGAGAGACCCAGTACTTC,CASSPNEGLAGRETQYF
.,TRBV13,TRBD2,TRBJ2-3,TGTGCCAGCAGTCCGGGGGGTGTCTTTCCAGATACGCAGTATTTT,CASSPGGVFPDTQYF
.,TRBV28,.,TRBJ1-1,TGTGCCAGCAGTTGGGGCTCCGTGGTTGGCACTGAAGCTTTCTTT,CASSWGSVVGTEAFF
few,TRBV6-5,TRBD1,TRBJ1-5,TGTGCCAGCAGCGACAGGGGCAATCAGCCCCAGCATTTT,CASSDRGNQPQHF
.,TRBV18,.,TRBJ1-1,TGTGCCAGCTCACCCGGTTTGAAGGGGGCTTTCTTT,CASSPGLKGAFF
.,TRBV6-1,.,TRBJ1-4,TGTGCCAGCATTACCCGACTGTCTAATGAAAAACTGTTTTTT,CASITRLSNEKLFF